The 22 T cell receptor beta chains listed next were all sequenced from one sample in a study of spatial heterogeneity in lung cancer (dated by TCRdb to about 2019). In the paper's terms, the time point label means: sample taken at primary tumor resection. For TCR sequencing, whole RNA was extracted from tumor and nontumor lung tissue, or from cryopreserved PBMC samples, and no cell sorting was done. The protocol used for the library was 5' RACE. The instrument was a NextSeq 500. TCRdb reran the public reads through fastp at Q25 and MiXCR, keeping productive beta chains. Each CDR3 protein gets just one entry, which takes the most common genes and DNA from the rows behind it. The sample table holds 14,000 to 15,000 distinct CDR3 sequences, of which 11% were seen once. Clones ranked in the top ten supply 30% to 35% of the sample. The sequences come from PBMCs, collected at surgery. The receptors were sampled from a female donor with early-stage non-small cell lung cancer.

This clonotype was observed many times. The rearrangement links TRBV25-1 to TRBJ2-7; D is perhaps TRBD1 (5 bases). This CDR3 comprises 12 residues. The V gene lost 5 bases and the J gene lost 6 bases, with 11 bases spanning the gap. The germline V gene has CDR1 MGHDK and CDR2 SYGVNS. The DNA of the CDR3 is TGTGCCAGCAGTCGCCAGGGAACCGAGCAGTACTTC. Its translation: CASSRQGTEQYF.

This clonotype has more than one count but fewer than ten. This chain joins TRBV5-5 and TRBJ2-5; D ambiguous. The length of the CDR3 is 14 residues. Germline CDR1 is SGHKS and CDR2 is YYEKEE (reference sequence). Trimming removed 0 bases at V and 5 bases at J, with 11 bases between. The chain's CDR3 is CASSLGPVWETQYF. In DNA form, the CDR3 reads TGTGCCAGCAGCTTGGGCCCAGTATGGGAGACCCAGTACTTC.

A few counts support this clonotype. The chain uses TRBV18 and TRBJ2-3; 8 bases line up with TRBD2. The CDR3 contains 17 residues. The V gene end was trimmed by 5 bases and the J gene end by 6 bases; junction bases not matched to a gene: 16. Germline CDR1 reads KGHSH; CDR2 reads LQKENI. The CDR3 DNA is TGTGCCAGCTCAGGGCCTGACGACGGGGGGGCCGTTGATACGCAGTATTTT. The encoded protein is CASSGPDDGGAVDTQYF. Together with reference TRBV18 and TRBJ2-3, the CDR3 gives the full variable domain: NAGVMQNPRHLVRRRGQEARLRCSPMKGHSHVYWYRQLPEEGLKFMVYLQKENIIDESGMPKERFSAEFPKEGPSILRIQQVVRGDSAAYFCASSGPDDGGAVDTQYFGPGTRLTVL.

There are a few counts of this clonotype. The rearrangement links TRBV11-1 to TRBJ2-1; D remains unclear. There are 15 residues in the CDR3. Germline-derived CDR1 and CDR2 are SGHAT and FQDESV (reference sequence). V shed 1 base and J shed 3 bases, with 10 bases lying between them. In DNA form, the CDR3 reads TGTGCCAGCAGCTTAGATGTGCAGAGCTACAATGAGCAGTTCTTC. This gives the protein CASSLDVQSYNEQFF.

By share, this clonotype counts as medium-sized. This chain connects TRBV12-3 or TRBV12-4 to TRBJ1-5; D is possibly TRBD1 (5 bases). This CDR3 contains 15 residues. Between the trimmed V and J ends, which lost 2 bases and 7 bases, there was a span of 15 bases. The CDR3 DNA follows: TGTGCCAGCAGTTTATTTCTCGGGCGGGACCAGCCCCAGCATTTT. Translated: CASSLFLGRDQPQHF.

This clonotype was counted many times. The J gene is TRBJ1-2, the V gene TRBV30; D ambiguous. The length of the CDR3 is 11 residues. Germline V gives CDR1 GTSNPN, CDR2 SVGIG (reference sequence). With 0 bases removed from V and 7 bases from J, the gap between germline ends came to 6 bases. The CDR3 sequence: CAWSVGFGYTF. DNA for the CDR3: TGTGCCTGGAGTGTAGGGTTTGGCTACACCTTC. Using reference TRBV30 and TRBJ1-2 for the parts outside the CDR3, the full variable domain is SQTIHQWPATLVQPVGSPLSLECTVEGTSNPNLYWYRQAAGRGLQLLFYSVGIGQISSEVPQNLSASRPQDRQFILSSKKLLLSDSGFYLCAWSVGFGYTFGSGTRLTVV.

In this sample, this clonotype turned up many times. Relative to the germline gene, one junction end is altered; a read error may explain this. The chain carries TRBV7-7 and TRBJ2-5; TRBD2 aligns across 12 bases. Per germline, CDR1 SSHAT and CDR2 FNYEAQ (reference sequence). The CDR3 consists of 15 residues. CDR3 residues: CASSPATSGRETQYF. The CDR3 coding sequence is TGTGCTAGCAGCCCCGCGACTAGCGGGAGAGAGACCCAGTACTTC.

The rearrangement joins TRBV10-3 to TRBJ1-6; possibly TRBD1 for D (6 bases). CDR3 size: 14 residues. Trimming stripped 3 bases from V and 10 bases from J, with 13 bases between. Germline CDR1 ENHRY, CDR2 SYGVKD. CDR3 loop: CAISEGQRISPLHF. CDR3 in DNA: TGTGCCATCAGTGAAGGACAGCGTATATCACCCCTCCACTTT.

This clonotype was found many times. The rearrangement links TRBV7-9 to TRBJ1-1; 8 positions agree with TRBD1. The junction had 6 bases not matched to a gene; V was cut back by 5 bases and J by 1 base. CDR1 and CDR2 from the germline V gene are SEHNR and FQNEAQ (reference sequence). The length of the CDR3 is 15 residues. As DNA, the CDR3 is TGTGCCAGCAGCCCCACAGGGGGGAGGAACACTGAAGCTTTCTTT. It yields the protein CASSPTGGRNTEAFF.

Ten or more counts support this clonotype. Here the CDR3 DNA reads TGTGCCAGCAGCTCCCAGGGGGGGACCGGGGAGCTGTTTTTT. Its translation: CASSSQGGTGELFF. The genes are TRBV7-6 and TRBJ2-2; either TRBD1 or TRBD2 may fit D (7 bases each). CDR3 size: 14 residues. Germline assignment: CDR1 SGHVS and CDR2 FNYEAQ. V was clipped by 4 bases and J by 5 bases, with 11 bases between them.

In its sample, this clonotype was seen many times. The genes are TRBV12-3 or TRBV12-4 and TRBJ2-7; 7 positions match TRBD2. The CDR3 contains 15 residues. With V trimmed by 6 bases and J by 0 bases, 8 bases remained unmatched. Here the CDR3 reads CASSRRLADSYEQYF. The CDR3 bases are TGTGCCAGCAGCCGCCGGCTAGCGGACTCCTACGAGCAGTACTTC.

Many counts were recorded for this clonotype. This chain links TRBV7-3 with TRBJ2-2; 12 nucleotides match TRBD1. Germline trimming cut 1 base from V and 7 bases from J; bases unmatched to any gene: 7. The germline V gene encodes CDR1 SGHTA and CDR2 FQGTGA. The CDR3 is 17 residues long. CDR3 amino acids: CASSLKGTGGFGGELFF. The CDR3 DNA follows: TGTGCCAGCAGCTTAAAGGGGACAGGGGGCTTTGGCGGGGAGCTGTTTTTT.

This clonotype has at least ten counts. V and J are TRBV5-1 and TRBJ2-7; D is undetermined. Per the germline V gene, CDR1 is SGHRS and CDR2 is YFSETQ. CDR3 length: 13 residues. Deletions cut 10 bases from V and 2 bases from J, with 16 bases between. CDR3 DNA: TGCGCCTCTCGCCGTGTCTCCGCCTACGAGCAGTACTTC. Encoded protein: CASRRVSAYEQYF.

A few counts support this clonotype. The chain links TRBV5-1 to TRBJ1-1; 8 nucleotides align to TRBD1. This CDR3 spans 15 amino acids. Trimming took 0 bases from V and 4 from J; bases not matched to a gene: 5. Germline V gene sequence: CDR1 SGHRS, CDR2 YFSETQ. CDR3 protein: CASSLETGVSTEAFF. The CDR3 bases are TGCGCCAGCAGCTTGGAGACAGGGGTAAGCACTGAAGCTTTCTTT.

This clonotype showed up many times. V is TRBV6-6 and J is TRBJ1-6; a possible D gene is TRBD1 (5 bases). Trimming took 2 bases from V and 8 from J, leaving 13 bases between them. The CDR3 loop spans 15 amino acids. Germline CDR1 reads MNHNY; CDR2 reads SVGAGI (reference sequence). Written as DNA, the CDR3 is TGTGCCAGCAGTTACGAGAGCGGGGACCATTCACCCCTCCACTTT. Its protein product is CASSYESGDHSPLHF.

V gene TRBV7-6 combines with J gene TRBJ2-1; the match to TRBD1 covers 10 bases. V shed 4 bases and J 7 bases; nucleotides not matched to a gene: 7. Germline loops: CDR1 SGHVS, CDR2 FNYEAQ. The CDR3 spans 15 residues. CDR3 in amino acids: CASSWDRGKGNEQFF. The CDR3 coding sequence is TGTGCCAGCAGCTGGGACAGGGGAAAGGGTAATGAGCAGTTCTTC.

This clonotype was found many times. DNA of the CDR3: TGTGCCAGCGGGACAGGGAGTACGGTCAATCAGCCCCAGCATTTT. Its translation: CASGTGSTVNQPQHF. The gene calls are TRBV19 and TRBJ1-5; 9 nucleotides agree with TRBD1. Losses at the gene ends were 9 bases for V and 3 bases for J; bases not matched to a gene: 9. The CDR3 is made up of 15 amino acids. Germline values: CDR1 LNHDA, CDR2 SQIVND (reference sequence).

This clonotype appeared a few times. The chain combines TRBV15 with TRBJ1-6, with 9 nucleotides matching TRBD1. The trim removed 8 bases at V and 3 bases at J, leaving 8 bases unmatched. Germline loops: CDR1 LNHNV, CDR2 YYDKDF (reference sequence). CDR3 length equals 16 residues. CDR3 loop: CATRRGQGIYNSPLHF. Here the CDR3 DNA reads TGTGCCACCCGAAGGGGACAGGGCATCTATAATTCACCCCTCCACTTT. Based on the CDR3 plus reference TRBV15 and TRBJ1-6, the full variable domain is DAMVIQNPRYQVTQFGKPVTLSCSQTLNHNVMYWYQQKSSQAPKLLFHYYDKDFNNEADTPDNFQSRRPNTSFCFLDIRSPGLGDTAMYLCATRRGQGIYNSPLHFGNGTRLTVT.

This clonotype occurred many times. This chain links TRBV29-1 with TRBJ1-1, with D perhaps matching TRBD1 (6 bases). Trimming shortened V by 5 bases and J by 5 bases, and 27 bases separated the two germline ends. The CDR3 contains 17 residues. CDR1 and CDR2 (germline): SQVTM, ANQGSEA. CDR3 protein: CSVPTAWGGGGATEAFF. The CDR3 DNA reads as TGCAGCGTTCCTACAGCCTGGGGGGGCGGCGGGGCGACTGAAGCTTTCTTT.

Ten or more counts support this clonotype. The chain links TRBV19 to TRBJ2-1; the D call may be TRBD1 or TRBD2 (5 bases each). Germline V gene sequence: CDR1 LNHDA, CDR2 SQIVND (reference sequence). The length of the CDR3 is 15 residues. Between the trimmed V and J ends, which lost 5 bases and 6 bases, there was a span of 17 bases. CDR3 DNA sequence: TGTGCCAGTAGTCCACCGGGACGGCAGTCCAATGAGCAGTTCTTC. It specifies CASSPPGRQSNEQFF.

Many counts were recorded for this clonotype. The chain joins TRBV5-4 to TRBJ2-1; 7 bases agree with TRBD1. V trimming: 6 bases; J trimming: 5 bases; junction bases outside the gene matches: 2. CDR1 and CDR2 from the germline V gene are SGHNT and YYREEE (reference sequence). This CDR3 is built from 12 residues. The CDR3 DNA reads TGTGCCAGCACGGGACAGAACAATGAGCAGTTCTTC. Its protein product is CASTGQNNEQFF. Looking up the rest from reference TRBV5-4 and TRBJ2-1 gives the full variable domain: ETGVTQSPTHLIKTRGQQVTLRCSSQSGHNTVSWYQQALGQGPQFIFQYYREEENGRGNFPPRFSGLQFPNYSSELNVNALELDDSALYLCASTGQNNEQFFGPGTRLTVL.

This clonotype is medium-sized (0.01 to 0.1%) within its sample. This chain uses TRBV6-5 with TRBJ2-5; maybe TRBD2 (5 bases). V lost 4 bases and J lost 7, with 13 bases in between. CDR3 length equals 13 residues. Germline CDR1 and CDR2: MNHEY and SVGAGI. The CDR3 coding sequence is TGTGCCAGCAGTTCAGGAGGAATTGGGACCCAGTACTTC. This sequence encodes CASSSGGIGTQYF.